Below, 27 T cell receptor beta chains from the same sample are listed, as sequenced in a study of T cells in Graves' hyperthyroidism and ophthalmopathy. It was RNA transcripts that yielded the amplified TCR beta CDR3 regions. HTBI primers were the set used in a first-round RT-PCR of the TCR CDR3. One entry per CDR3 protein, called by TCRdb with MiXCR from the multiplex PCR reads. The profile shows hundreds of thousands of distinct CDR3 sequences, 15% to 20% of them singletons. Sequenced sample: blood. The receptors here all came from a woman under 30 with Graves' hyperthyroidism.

CDR3 in amino acids: CASSLRAKTGSAGELFF. The CDR3 DNA is TGTGCCAGCAGCTTACGAGCCAAAACAGGGTCGGCCGGGGAGCTGTTTTTT. The chain joins TRBV7-9 to TRBJ2-2; TRBD1 might be the D (6 bases). The CDR3 length is 17 residues. Deletions cut 2 bases from V and 6 bases from J, with 19 bases between. Germline CDR1 SEHNR, CDR2 FQNEAQ (reference sequence).

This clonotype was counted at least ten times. The CDR3 bases are TGTGCCAGCAGCTTAAGGCCAGAGACCCAGTACTTC. This translates into CASSLRPETQYF. The genes are TRBV7-2 and TRBJ2-5; D uncertain. Deletions cut 2 bases from V and 4 bases from J, with 5 bases between. This CDR3 region has 12 residues. Germline lookup yields CDR1 SGHTA and CDR2 FQGNSA.

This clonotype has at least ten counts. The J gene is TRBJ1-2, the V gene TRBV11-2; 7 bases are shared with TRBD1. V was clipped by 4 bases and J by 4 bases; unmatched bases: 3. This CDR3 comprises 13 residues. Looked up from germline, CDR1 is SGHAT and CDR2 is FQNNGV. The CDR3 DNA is TGTGCCAGCAGCTGGGGACAGAGCTATGGCTACACCTTC. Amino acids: CASSWGQSYGYTF. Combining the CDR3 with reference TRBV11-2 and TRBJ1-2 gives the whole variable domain EAGVAQSPRYKIIEKRQSVAFWCNPISGHATLYWYQQILGQGPKLLIQFQNNGVVDDSQLPKDRFSAERLKGVDSTLKIQPAKLEDSAVYLCASSWGQSYGYTFGSGTRLTVV.

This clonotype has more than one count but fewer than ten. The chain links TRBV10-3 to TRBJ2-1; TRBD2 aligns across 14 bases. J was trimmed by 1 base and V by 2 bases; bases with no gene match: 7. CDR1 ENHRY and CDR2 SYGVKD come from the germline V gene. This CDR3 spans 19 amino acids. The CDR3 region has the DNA TGTGCCATCAGTGAGACCTATGGGACTAGCGGGAGTTCCTACAATGAGCAGTTCTTC. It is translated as CAISETYGTSGSSYNEQFF.

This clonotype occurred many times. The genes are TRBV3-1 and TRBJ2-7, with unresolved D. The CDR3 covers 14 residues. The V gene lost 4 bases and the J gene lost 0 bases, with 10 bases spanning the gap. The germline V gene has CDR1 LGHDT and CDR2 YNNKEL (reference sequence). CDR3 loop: CASSRQLSSYEQYF. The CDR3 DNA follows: TGTGCCAGCAGCCGCCAGTTAAGCTCCTACGAGCAGTACTTC.

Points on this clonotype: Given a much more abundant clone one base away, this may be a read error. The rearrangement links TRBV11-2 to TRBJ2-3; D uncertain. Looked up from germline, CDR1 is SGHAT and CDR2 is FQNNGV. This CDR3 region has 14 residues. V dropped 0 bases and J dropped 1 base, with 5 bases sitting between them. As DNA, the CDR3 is TGTGCCAGCAGCTTAGAAGACGGCACAGATACGCAGTATTTT. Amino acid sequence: CASSLEDGTDTQYF.

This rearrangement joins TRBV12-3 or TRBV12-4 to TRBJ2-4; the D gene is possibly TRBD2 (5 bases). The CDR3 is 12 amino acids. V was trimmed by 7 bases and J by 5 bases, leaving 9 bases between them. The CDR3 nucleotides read TGTGCCAGCACTACTAGAGAAAACATTCAGTACTTC. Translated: CASTTRENIQYF.

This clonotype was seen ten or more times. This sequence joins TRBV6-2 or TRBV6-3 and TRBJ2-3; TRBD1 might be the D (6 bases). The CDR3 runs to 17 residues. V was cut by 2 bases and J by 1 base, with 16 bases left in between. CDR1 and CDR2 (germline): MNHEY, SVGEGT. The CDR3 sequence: CASSYELRDTRTDTQYF. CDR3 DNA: TGTGCCAGCAGTTACGAGCTCCGGGACACACGCACAGATACGCAGTATTTT.

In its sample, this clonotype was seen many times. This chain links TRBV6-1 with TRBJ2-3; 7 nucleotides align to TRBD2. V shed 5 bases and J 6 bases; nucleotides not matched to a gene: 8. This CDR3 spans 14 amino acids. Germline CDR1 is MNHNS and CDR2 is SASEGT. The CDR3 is CASSWGRGVDTQYF. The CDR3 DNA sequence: TGTGCCAGCAGTTGGGGACGGGGGGTGGATACGCAGTATTTT.

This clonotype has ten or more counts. CDR3 region: CASSLDWGGLSDTQYF. The CDR3 DNA sequence: TGTGCCAGCAGCTTAGATTGGGGGGGGTTGTCAGATACGCAGTATTTT. The V call is TRBV7-2, the J call TRBJ2-3, with 7 bases fitting TRBD2. Unmatched junction bases numbered 8, after V lost 1 base and J lost 4 bases. This CDR3 contains 16 residues. Germline CDR1 reads SGHTA; CDR2 reads FQGNSA.

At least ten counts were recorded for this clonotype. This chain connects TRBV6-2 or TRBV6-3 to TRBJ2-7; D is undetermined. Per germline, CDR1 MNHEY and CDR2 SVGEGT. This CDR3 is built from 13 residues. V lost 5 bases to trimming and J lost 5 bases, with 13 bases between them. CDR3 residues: CASSPAEPHEQYF. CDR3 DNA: TGTGCCAGCAGTCCGGCCGAGCCCCACGAGCAGTACTTC.

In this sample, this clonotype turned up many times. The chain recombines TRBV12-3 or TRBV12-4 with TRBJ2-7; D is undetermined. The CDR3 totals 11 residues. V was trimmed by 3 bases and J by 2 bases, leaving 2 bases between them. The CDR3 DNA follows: TGTGCCAGCAGTTTTACCTACGAGCAGTACTTC. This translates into CASSFTYEQYF.

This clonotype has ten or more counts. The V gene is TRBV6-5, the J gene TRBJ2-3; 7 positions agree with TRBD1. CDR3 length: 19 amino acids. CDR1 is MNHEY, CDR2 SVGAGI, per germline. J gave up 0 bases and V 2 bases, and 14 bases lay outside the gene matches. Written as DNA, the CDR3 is TGTGCCAGCAGTTACGAGGGACAGCGACCCAGCTTTAGCACAGATACGCAGTATTTT. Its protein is CASSYEGQRPSFSTDTQYF.

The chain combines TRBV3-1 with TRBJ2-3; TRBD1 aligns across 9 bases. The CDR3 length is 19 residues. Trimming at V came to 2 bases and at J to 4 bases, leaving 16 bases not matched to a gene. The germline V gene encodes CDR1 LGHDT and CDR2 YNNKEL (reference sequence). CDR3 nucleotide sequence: TGTGCCAGCAGCCAATGGGGCAAAGCGGTCACAGGGGGCGCAGATACGCAGTATTTT. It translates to CASSQWGKAVTGGADTQYF.

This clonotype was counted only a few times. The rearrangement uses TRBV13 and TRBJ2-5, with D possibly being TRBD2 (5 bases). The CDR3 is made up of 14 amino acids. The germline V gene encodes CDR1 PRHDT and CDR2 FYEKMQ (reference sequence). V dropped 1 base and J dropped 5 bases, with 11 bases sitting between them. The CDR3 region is CASSLESRGETQYF. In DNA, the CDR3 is TGTGCCAGCAGCTTAGAATCCCGAGGGGAGACCCAGTACTTC.

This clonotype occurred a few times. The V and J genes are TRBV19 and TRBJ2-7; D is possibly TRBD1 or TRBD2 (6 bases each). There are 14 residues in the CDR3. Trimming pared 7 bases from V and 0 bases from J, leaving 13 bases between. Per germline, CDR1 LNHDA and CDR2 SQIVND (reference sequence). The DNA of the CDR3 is TGTGCCAGTAATGGCGGGACACACTCCTACGAGCAGTACTTC. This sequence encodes CASNGGTHSYEQYF.

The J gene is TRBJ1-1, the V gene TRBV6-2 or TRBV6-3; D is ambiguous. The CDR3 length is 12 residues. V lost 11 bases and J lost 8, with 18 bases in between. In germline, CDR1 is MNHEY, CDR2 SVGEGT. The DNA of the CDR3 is TGTGCCGGAGGAACCGGGAGAGCCGAAGCTTTCTTT. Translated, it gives CAGGTGRAEAFF.

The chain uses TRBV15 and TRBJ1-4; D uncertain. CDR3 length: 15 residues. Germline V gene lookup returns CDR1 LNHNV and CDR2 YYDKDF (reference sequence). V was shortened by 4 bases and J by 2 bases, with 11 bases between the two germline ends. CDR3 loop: CATSTRPRTNEKLFF. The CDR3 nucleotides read TGTGCCACCAGCACACGCCCCAGGACTAATGAAAAACTGTTTTTT.

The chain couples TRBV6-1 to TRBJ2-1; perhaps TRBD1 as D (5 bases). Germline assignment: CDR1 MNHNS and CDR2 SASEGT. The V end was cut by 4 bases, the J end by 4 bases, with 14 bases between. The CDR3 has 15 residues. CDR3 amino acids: CASSVGVRSYNEQFF. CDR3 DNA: TGTGCCAGCAGTGTAGGGGTTCGTTCTTACAATGAGCAGTTCTTC.

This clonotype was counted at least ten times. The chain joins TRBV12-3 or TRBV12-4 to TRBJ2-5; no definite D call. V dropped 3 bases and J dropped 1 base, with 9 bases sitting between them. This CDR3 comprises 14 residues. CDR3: CASSFRWPQETQYF. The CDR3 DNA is TGTGCCAGCAGTTTTCGGTGGCCCCAAGAGACCCAGTACTTC.

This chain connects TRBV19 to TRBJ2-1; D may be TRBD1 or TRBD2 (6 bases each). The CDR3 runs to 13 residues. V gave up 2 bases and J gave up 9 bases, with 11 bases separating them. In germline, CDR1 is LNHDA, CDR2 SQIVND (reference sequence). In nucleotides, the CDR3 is TGTGCCAGTAGTATAAGAGGGGGGATTGAGCAGTTCTTC. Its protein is CASSIRGGIEQFF.

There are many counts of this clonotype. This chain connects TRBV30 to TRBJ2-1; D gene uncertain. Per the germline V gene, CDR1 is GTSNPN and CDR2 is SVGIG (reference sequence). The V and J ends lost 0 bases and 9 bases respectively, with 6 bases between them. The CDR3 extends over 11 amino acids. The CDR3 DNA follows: TGTGCCTGGAGTGTACTTTTTGAGCAGTTCTTC. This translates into CAWSVLFEQFF.

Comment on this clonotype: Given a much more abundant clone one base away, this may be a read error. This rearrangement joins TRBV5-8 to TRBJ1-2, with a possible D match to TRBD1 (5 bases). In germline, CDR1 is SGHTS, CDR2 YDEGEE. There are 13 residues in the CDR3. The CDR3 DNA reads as TGTGCCAGCAGCTACAGCCGCGGGGCTGGCAACACCTTC. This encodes CASSYSRGAGNTF.

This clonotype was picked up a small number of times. The CDR3, as DNA: TGCGCCAGCAGCTTGGTTGGAGGGGGCGGCTACGAGCAGTACTTC. It specifies CASSLVGGGGYEQYF. The chain is built from TRBV5-1 and TRBJ2-7, with D possibly matching TRBD1 (7 bases). This CDR3 is built from 15 residues. The germline V and J ends were trimmed by 0 bases and 3 bases, with 13 bases remaining between them. In germline, CDR1 is SGHRS, CDR2 YFSETQ. The whole variable domain, filled in from reference TRBV5-1 and TRBJ2-7, reads KAGVTQTPRYLIKTRGQQVTLSCSPISGHRSVSWYQQTPGQGLQFLFEYFSETQRNKGNFPGRFSGRQFSNSRSEMNVSTLELGDSALYLCASSLVGGGGYEQYFGPGTRLTVT.

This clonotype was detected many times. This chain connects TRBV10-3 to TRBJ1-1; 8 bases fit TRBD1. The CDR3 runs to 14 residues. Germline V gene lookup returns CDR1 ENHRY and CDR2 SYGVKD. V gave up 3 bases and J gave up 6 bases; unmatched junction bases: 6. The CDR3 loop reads CAISDSVQGAEAFF. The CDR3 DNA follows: TGTGCCATCAGTGATTCCGTACAGGGGGCTGAAGCTTTCTTT.

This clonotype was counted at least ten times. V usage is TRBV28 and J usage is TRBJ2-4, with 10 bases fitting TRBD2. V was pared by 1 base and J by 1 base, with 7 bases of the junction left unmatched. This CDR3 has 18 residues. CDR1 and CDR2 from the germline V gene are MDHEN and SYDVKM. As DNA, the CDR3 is TGTGCCAGCAGTTTATTAGCGGGAGGTTCCCCTGCCAAAAACATTCAGTACTTC. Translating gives CASSLLAGGSPAKNIQYF.

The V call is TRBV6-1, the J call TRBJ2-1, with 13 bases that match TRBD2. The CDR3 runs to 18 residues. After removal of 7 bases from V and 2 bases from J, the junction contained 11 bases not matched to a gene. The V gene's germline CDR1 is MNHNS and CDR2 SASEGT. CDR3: CASMRLAGGRVTYNEQFF. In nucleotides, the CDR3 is TGTGCCAGCATGAGACTAGCGGGAGGTCGGGTCACCTACAATGAGCAGTTCTTC.